This entry describes one T cell receptor (beta chain). The sample comes from a study of blood T cells in healthy people across ages. The germline V gene has CDR1 KGHSH and CDR2 LQKENI. The CDR3 sequence is 14 residues long. A second PCR, run for about 6 to 11 cycles, used a sample-barcoded 5' primer plus a J-beta primer mix. Each cDNA molecule received a tag from a template-switch adaptor that had 12 random nucleotides. TCRdb independently ran MiXCR on the 5' RACE reads; one entry per CDR3 protein. The table has 800,000 to 1,300,000 distinct CDR3 sequences, under 30% seen once. These data were also reused for a study on T cells of mothers and their children.

The receptor's source is a girl aged 2 to 10 in good health. The chain links TRBV18 to TRBJ2-5, with TRBD1 matching over 8 bases. The J call may be mistaken, given a closer DNA end match to TRBJ2-7. Specimen: blood. The CDR3 DNA is TGTGCCAGCTCATCGCCGACAGGGGAGGACGAGCAGTACTTC. Its protein product is CASSSPTGEDEQYF.